Here is one TCR beta chain with its context. Antigen: not known. This specimen belongs to a study of shared clonotypes between healthy human individuals. About the study: For every donor, three CD4 naive, three CD4 memory, two CD8 naive and one CD8 memory plates were used. Study-wide results and limits: The study found about 4.6% of naive CD4 clonotypes shared across four donors.

Trimming stripped 2 bases from V and 2 bases from J, with 7 bases between. CDR3 length: 13 residues. Germline V CDR1 and CDR2: WSHSY, SAAADI. The repertoire was sequenced with immunoSEQ multiplex PCR; TCRdb's copy has only in-frame clones and lacks some. The sample shows hundreds of thousands of clones, about 98% of them seen only once. Naive CD8 populations comprised CD45RO-negative cells positively selected for CCR7, excluding terminally differentiated effector memory CD45RA+ cells. The source is a man aged 25 to 45 in good health. The sequenced sample was naive CD8+ T cells sorted from blood. The chain uses TRBV10-2 and TRBJ2-7; D is undetermined. CDR3 bases: TGCGCCAGCAGTGAGGCTTCGACCTACGAGCAGTACTTC. Residues: CASSEASTYEQYF.